A single sample gave rise to the 24 T cell receptor beta chains below, sequenced in a study of blood T cell repertoires in COVID-19. Method: immunoSEQ multiplex PCR; TCRdb's copy keeps in-frame clones and lacks some. This table has about 170,000 clones, around 78% appearing once. Sequencing was done on a sample of PBMCs or T cells enriched from blood (not recorded which). The source of these receptors is a woman in her forties or fifties who had recovered from COVID-19.

There are a few counts of this clone. This chain links TRBV7-2 with TRBJ1-6, with 9 bases matching TRBD1. V was pared by 5 bases and J by 13 bases, with 15 bases of the junction left unmatched. This CDR3 contains 16 residues. The germline V gene encodes CDR1 SGHTA and CDR2 FQGNSA. The CDR3 loop reads CASSPRTGVRDFPLHF. The CDR3 bases are TGTGCCAGCAGCCCCAGGACAGGGGTAAGGGATTTCCCCCTCCACTTT.

This clone came up many times. Here the CDR3 reads CASSSGLLVEGTGELFF. The CDR3 nucleotides are TGTGCCAGCAGCTCGGGACTCCTCGTAGAGGGCACCGGGGAGCTGTTTTTT. The rearrangement uses TRBV5-6 and TRBJ2-2; D possibly corresponds to TRBD2 (6 bases). The CDR3 totals 17 residues. Germline lookup yields CDR1 SGHDT and CDR2 YYEEEE. The V end was cut by 3 bases, the J end by 4 bases, with 19 bases between.

V usage is TRBV6-4 and J usage is TRBJ2-7; 8 bases map to TRBD1. Looked up from germline, CDR1 is MRHNA and CDR2 is SNTAGT. This CDR3 has 15 amino acids. The J segment lost 3 bases and the V segment lost 2 bases, leaving 6 bases of the junction unmatched. The chain's CDR3 is CASSDLTGEFYEQYV. Written as DNA, the CDR3 is TGTGCCAGCAGTGACCTGACAGGGGAGTTCTACGAGCAGTACGTC.

The rearrangement links TRBV7-6 to TRBJ2-3; 7 bases align to TRBD1. There are 17 residues in the CDR3. J gave up 0 bases and V 2 bases, and 8 bases lay outside the gene matches. The germline V gene encodes CDR1 SGHVS and CDR2 FNYEAQ. For the CDR3, the DNA is TGTGCCAGCAGCTTAAGTCCTCAGGGGGTTAGCACAGATACGCAGTATTTT. Encoded protein: CASSLSPQGVSTDTQYF.

The genes are TRBV4-1 and TRBJ1-4; 10 nucleotides agree with TRBD1. The CDR3 runs to 14 residues. V lost 4 bases and J lost 7; bases outside the gene matches: 3. Germline lookup yields CDR1 MGHRA and CDR2 YSYEKL. The CDR3 region is CASSRGTGVEKLFF. DNA for the CDR3: TGCGCCAGCAGCCGCGGGACAGGGGTTGAAAAACTGTTTTTT.

This clone has just one count. This sequence joins TRBV7-9 and TRBJ1-5; the D gene is possibly TRBD1 (6 bases). V was clipped by 1 base and J by 2 bases, with 15 bases between them. Germline V CDR1 and CDR2: SEHNR, FQNEAQ (reference sequence). This CDR3 contains 17 residues. The CDR3 is CASSLGPGVTGNQPQHF. Here the CDR3 DNA reads TGTGCCAGCAGCTTAGGGCCAGGGGTAACCGGCAATCAGCCCCAGCATTTT.

The chain combines TRBV11-2 with TRBJ2-2; D is perhaps TRBD1 (5 bases). Germline assignment: CDR1 SGHAT and CDR2 FQNNGV. This CDR3 contains 12 residues. Trimming cost V 2 bases and J 9 bases, with 7 bases left between them. In nucleotides, the CDR3 is TGTGCCAGCAGCTTACAGGGCCGGGAGCTGTTTTTT. Protein product: CASSLQGRELFF.

The chain recombines TRBV9 with TRBJ2-5, with D maybe TRBD2 (6 bases). Germline loops: CDR1 SGDLS, CDR2 YYNGEE. With 4 bases removed from V and 2 bases from J, the gap between germline ends came to 9 bases. CDR3 length: 13 residues. The chain's CDR3 is CASSLRGQETQYF. DNA of the CDR3: TGTGCCAGCAGCTTACGGGGGCAAGAGACCCAGTACTTC.

The chain links TRBV2 to TRBJ2-5; 10 positions match TRBD1. This CDR3 has 15 amino acids. Germline CDR1 reads SNHLY; CDR2 reads FYNNEI. V was pared by 6 bases and J by 5 bases, with 9 bases of the junction left unmatched. Here the CDR3 DNA reads TGTGCCAGCAGGGCTACGACAGGGGGCGAGGAGACCCAGTACTTC. Translated: CASRATTGGEETQYF.

On this clone itself: Different DNA sequences within this sample yield the same CDR3. The chain links TRBV12-3 or TRBV12-4 to TRBJ1-2; TRBD1 aligns across 8 bases. The CDR3 has 12 residues. V trimming: 5 bases; J trimming: 8 bases; junction bases outside the gene matches: 4. CDR3 protein: CASSLTGAGYTF. The DNA for the CDR3 is TGTGCCAGCAGTCTGACAGGGGCCGGCTACACCTTC.

As concerns this clone: Relative to the germline gene, one junction end is altered; a read error may explain this. The chain combines TRBV7-2 with TRBJ2-5; 8 nucleotides line up with TRBD2. Germline CDR1 and CDR2: SGHTA and FQGNSA. The CDR3 covers 14 residues. For the CDR3, the DNA is TGTGCCAGCAGCTTAGTTGAGGGCTCGGGGGGGCCTAACTTC. Translation gives CASSLVEGSGGPNF.

V usage is TRBV5-6 and J usage is TRBJ2-5, with 7 bases lining up with TRBD2. CDR1 SGHDT and CDR2 YYEEEE come from the germline V gene. CDR3 length: 15 residues. Trimming took 3 bases from V and 2 from J; bases not matched to a gene: 7. This chain's CDR3 is CASSWAGGRQETQYF. In DNA, the CDR3 is TGTGCCAGCAGCTGGGCCGGCGGGAGACAAGAGACCCAGTACTTC.

The rearrangement uses TRBV7-9 and TRBJ1-5; 7 bases map to TRBD1. The germline CDR1 and CDR2 sequences are SEHNR and FQNEAQ (reference sequence). The CDR3 runs to 13 residues. V lost 5 bases, J lost 3 bases, and 1 base stayed unmatched. CDR3 nucleotides: TGTGCCAGCAGCACAGGGGCCAATCAGCCCCAGCATTTT. It is translated as CASSTGANQPQHF.

This chain links TRBV15 with TRBJ2-7; TRBD2 matches at 12 bases. Germline CDR1 is LNHNV and CDR2 is YYDKDF (reference sequence). This CDR3 is 16 amino acids long. J gave up 5 bases and V 0 bases, and 5 bases lay outside the gene matches. In DNA form, the CDR3 reads TGTGCCACCAGCAGAGAAGCTAGCGGGGGGGCCCACGAGCAGTACGTC. Protein sequence: CATSREASGGAHEQYV.

This clone is a singleton in its sample. CDR3 sequence: CASSLYSSGGPRAGTQYF. The CDR3 nucleotides are TGTGCCAGCAGCCTATACTCTAGCGGGGGCCCCCGGGCGGGTACGCAGTATTTT. The V gene is TRBV7-8, the J gene TRBJ2-3, with 10 bases lining up with TRBD2. The J segment lost 8 bases and the V segment lost 5 bases, leaving 19 bases of the junction unmatched. CDR3 size: 18 residues. From germline, CDR1 is SGHVS and CDR2 FQNEAQ.

This clone was counted a single time. The CDR3 sequence is CASSGLAGGAYNEQFF. CDR3 in DNA: TGTGCCAGCAGTGGACTAGCGGGAGGGGCCTACAATGAGCAGTTCTTC. The V gene is TRBV6-1, the J gene TRBJ2-1, with 14 bases aligning to TRBD2. The CDR3 sequence is 16 residues long. V dropped 4 bases and J dropped 2; count of bases not matched to a gene: 1. In germline, CDR1 is MNHNS, CDR2 SASEGT.

The CDR3 DNA reads as TGTGCCAGCAGCTCGAGTCTTCTAGCGGGGGGGTACAATGAGCAGTTCTTC. Its protein product is CASSSSLLAGGYNEQFF. The chain has TRBV5-4 and TRBJ2-1, with 12 bases fitting TRBD2. This CDR3 spans 17 amino acids. Germline CDR1 reads SGHNT; CDR2 reads YYREEE (reference sequence). J was trimmed by 4 bases and V by 3 bases; bases with no gene match: 8.

The chain has TRBV15 and TRBJ2-1; a possible D gene is TRBD1 (6 bases). This CDR3 spans 17 amino acids. V was cut by 0 bases and J by 2 bases, with 14 bases left in between. The germline V gene has CDR1 LNHNV and CDR2 YYDKDF (reference sequence). CDR3 residues: CATSRERGLRPYNEQFF. As DNA, the CDR3 is TGTGCCACCAGCAGAGAGAGGGGGTTAAGGCCCTACAATGAGCAGTTCTTC.

The chain uses TRBV7-9 and TRBJ1-5; D is perhaps TRBD1 (5 bases). Germline CDR1 is SEHNR and CDR2 is FQNEAQ (reference sequence). This CDR3 spans 14 amino acids. V lost 5 bases, J lost 9 bases, and 17 bases lay in between. This chain's CDR3 is CASSEDTVSRPQHF. CDR3 nucleotide sequence: TGTGCCAGCAGCGAGGACACCGTAAGTCGGCCCCAGCATTTT.

The chain employs TRBV7-2 and TRBJ2-3; 10 bases line up with TRBD1. J lost 4 bases, V lost 0 bases, and 1 base had no gene match. The germline V gene encodes CDR1 SGHTA and CDR2 FQGNSA. The CDR3 has 15 residues. As DNA, the CDR3 is TGTGCCAGCAGCTTAGCGGGGACAGGGGCAGATACGCAGTATTTT. This gives the protein CASSLAGTGADTQYF. Based on the CDR3 plus reference TRBV7-2 and TRBJ2-3, the full variable domain is GAGVSQSPSNKVTEKGKDVELRCDPISGHTALYWYRQSLGQGLEFLIYFQGNSAPDKSGLPSDRFSAERTGGSVSTLTIQRTQQEDSAVYLCASSLAGTGADTQYFGPGTRLTVL.

J is TRBJ1-5 and V is TRBV11-2; D gene ambiguous. Germline loops: CDR1 SGHAT, CDR2 FQNNGV. The CDR3 is 13 residues long. The V and J ends lost 5 bases and 0 bases respectively, with 5 bases between them. The CDR3 is CASSQNSNQPQHF. The CDR3, as DNA: TGTGCCAGCAGCCAAAATAGCAATCAGCCCCAGCATTTT.

V gene TRBV7-2 combines with J gene TRBJ1-5; D possibly corresponds to TRBD1 (6 bases). V was clipped by 10 bases and J by 0 bases, with 13 bases between them. Germline V gene lookup returns CDR1 SGHTA and CDR2 FQGNSA. The CDR3 is 14 amino acids. This CDR3 reads CAINTGNSNQPQHF. The CDR3 nucleotides read TGTGCCATAAATACAGGGAATAGCAATCAGCCCCAGCATTTT. The complete variable domain, with remaining parts taken from reference TRBV7-2 and TRBJ1-5, reads GAGVSQSPSNKVTEKGKDVELRCDPISGHTALYWYRQSLGQGLEFLIYFQGNSAPDKSGLPSDRFSAERTGGSVSTLTIQRTQQEDSAVYLCAINTGNSNQPQHFGDGTRLSIL.

The chain uses TRBV5-1 and TRBJ2-7, with D perhaps matching TRBD1 (6 bases). The V end was cut by 0 bases, the J end by 5 bases, with 12 bases between. CDR1 and CDR2 (germline): SGHRS, YFSETQ. The CDR3 is 14 residues long. Here the CDR3 reads CASSLGTPGDEQYV. The CDR3 DNA follows: TGCGCCAGCAGCTTGGGGACACCAGGGGACGAGCAGTACGTC.

The gene calls are TRBV13 and TRBJ1-5; D is possibly TRBD1 (5 bases). The CDR3 is 14 residues long. CDR1 and CDR2 (germline): PRHDT, FYEKMQ (reference sequence). V shed 6 bases and J shed 5 bases, with 14 bases lying between them. The DNA of the CDR3 is TGTGCCAGCAGGAGAACAGGAATTGATCAGCCCCAGCATTTT. This translates into CASRRTGIDQPQHF. Looking up the rest from reference TRBV13 and TRBJ1-5 gives the full variable domain: AAGVIQSPRHLIKEKRETATLKCYPIPRHDTVYWYQQGPGQDPQFLISFYEKMQSDKGSIPDRFSAQQFSDYHSELNMSSLELGDSALYFCASRRTGIDQPQHFGDGTRLSIL.